A single sample gave rise to the 26 T cell receptor beta chains below, sequenced in a study of shared clonotypes between healthy human individuals. Generated by immunoSEQ multiplex PCR, the TCRdb table keeps only in-frame clones and is missing some. The data contain about 590,000 clones, about 95% of them singletons. Terminally differentiated effector memory CD45RA+ cells were excluded from the naive CD8 cells, which were CD45RO-negative and positively selected for CCR7. The specimen was naive CD8+ T cells sorted from blood. The receptors originated from a woman between 25 and 40 years old in good health.

J is TRBJ2-1 and V is TRBV28, with a tentative D call TRBD2 (5 bases). Trimming took off 2 bases at V and 7 bases at J, with 9 bases between the two ends. Looked up from germline, CDR1 is MDHEN and CDR2 is SYDVKM. The CDR3 is made up of 13 amino acids. The CDR3 coding sequence is TGTGCCAGCAGTTTAACCACTAGTAATGAGCAGTTCTTC. This encodes CASSLTTSNEQFF.

The chain employs TRBV7-9 and TRBJ2-5, with D possibly being TRBD1 (6 bases). Deletions cut 5 bases from V and 2 bases from J, with 12 bases between. Germline V gene data show CDR1 as SEHNR and CDR2 as FQNEAQ (reference sequence). The length of the CDR3 is 14 residues. CDR3 sequence reads: CASSPPGQQETQYF. The CDR3 DNA reads TGTGCCAGCAGCCCACCGGGACAACAAGAGACCCAGTACTTC.

The chain employs TRBV9 and TRBJ1-4; TRBD1 might be the D (6 bases). V was shortened by 0 bases and J by 6 bases, with 12 bases between the two germline ends. Looked up from germline, CDR1 is SGDLS and CDR2 is YYNGEE. The CDR3 spans 15 residues. CDR3 sequence (DNA): TGTGCCAGCAGCGTAGTCAAGGGGGGAGATGAAAAACTGTTTTTT. As protein: CASSVVKGGDEKLFF.

The chain joins TRBV12-2 to TRBJ2-4; TRBD2 is the table's D call and was not checked against the DNA. TRBV12-2 is noted as a pseudogene. The CDR3 is made up of 14 amino acids. CDR3 nucleotides: TGTGCAAGTCGCCCCAAGACTAGCGGGCGGATTCAGTACTTC. Its protein is CASRPKTSGRIQYF.

This clone was recorded only once. The chain links TRBV5-6 to TRBJ2-3, with D unresolved. Germline V gene data show CDR1 as SGHDT and CDR2 as YYEEEE. V was clipped by 0 bases and J by 0 bases, with 2 bases between them. The CDR3 contains 13 residues. This chain's CDR3 is CASSLGSTDTQYF. The CDR3 DNA is TGTGCCAGCAGCTTGGGCAGCACAGATACGCAGTATTTT.

J is TRBJ2-1 and V is TRBV28; D assignment may be TRBD1 or TRBD2 (9 bases each). V was trimmed by 3 bases and J by 9 bases, leaving 18 bases between them. This CDR3 contains 15 residues. Germline CDR1 MDHEN, CDR2 SYDVKM. The CDR3 DNA reads as TGTGCCAGCAGTTTTAATCTAGCGGGACAGGGTGAGCAGTTCTTC. This encodes CASSFNLAGQGEQFF.

As regards this clone: The sample contains more than one DNA sequence encoding this CDR3. V gene TRBV5-4 combines with J gene TRBJ2-7; no clear D gene. Germline V lookup: CDR1 SGHNT, CDR2 YYREEE (reference sequence). V lost 4 bases to trimming and J lost 2 bases, with 10 bases between them. The CDR3 has 13 amino acids. CDR3 nucleotide sequence: TGTGCCAGCAGCCCGGACGGAGCCTACGAGCAGTACTTC. Protein: CASSPDGAYEQYF.

Written as DNA, the CDR3 is TGTGCCAGCAGTTACGCAGGGGACTCCTACGAGCAGTACTTC. Its protein is CASSYAGDSYEQYF. The chain couples TRBV27 to TRBJ2-5; tentative D call: TRBD1 (6 bases). Judging by the DNA end, TRBJ2-7 fits better; the J call may be wrong. The germline CDR1 and CDR2 sequences are MNHEY and SMNVEV (reference sequence). The CDR3 is 14 residues long.

The chain employs TRBV28 and TRBJ2-7; D remains unclear. V shed 3 bases and J shed 2 bases, with 14 bases lying between them. The CDR3 extends over 15 amino acids. The germline gives CDR1 MDHEN, CDR2 SYDVKM. CDR3 residues: CASSLSGRVPYEQYF. The CDR3 nucleotides are TGTGCCAGCAGTTTGTCCGGGCGAGTTCCCTACGAGCAGTACTTC.

The chain is built from TRBV5-6 and TRBJ2-5; D is uncertain. The CDR3 is 15 amino acids. Germline V gives CDR1 SGHDT, CDR2 YYEEEE. V was trimmed by 1 base and J by 2 bases, leaving 12 bases between them. The DNA of the CDR3 is TGTGCCAGCAGCTTGTATAACAGCCAACAAGAGACCCAGTACTTC. This encodes CASSLYNSQQETQYF. Supplemented by reference TRBV5-6 and TRBJ2-5, the full variable domain reads DAGVTQSPTHLIKTRGQQVTLRCSPKSGHDTVSWYQQALGQGPQFIFQYYEEEERQRGNFPDRFSGHQFPNYSSELNVNALLLGDSALYLCASSLYNSQQETQYFGPGTRLLVL.

J is TRBJ2-1 and V is TRBV27; 10 positions match TRBD2. After removal of 2 bases from V and 9 bases from J, the junction contained 16 bases not matched to a gene. Germline V CDR1 and CDR2: MNHEY, SMNVEV (reference sequence). The CDR3 spans 18 residues. The CDR3 nucleotides are TGTGCCAGCAGTTTACGAGTAATGGCGGGCCTAGCGGGAGCTGAGCAGTTCTTC. Protein sequence: CASSLRVMAGLAGAEQFF.

The chain links TRBV5-6 to TRBJ1-2; 8 nucleotides agree with TRBD1. V lost 3 bases and J lost 4; bases outside the gene matches: 5. CDR1 is SGHDT, CDR2 YYEEEE, per germline. The CDR3 spans 14 residues. The CDR3 coding sequence is TGTGCCAGCAGCTATGAAACAGGGGGCTATGGCTACACCTTC. Residues: CASSYETGGYGYTF.

This chain uses TRBV27 with TRBJ2-7, with 14 positions matching TRBD2. V was pared by 4 bases and J by 9 bases, with 8 bases of the junction left unmatched. In germline, CDR1 is MNHEY, CDR2 SMNVEV (reference sequence). The CDR3 loop spans 15 amino acids. CDR3 protein: CASSWTSGGTFGQYF. The CDR3 nucleotides are TGTGCCAGCAGTTGGACTAGCGGGGGGACCTTCGGGCAGTACTTC.

The chain carries TRBV7-9 and TRBJ1-5; D is possibly TRBD1 (6 bases). Looked up from germline, CDR1 is SEHNR and CDR2 is FQNEAQ (reference sequence). V was shortened by 5 bases and J by 1 base, with 15 bases between the two germline ends. The CDR3 runs 16 residues. CDR3 DNA sequence: TGTGCCAGCAGCCCCAGCCAGGGGTACAGCAATCAGCCCCAGCATTTT. It translates to CASSPSQGYSNQPQHF.

DNA of the CDR3: TGTGCCAGCAGTTCCCAGATCCTAGCGGGAGACGAGACCCAGTACTTC. It encodes CASSSQILAGDETQYF. The chain carries TRBV28 and TRBJ2-5; 10 bases line up with TRBD2. CDR3 length: 16 amino acids. CDR1 and CDR2 (germline): MDHEN, SYDVKM. V shed 4 bases, J shed 5 bases, and the junction held 10 bases outside the gene matches. Filled out from reference TRBV28 and TRBJ2-5, the complete variable domain reads DVKVTQSSRYLVKRTGEKVFLECVQDMDHENMFWYRQDPGLGLRLIYFSYDVKMKEKGDIPEGYSVSREKKERFSLILESASTNQTSMYLCASSSQILAGDETQYFGPGTRLLVL.

The chain uses TRBV11-2 and TRBJ2-7; no definite D call. Looked up from germline, CDR1 is SGHAT and CDR2 is FQNNGV. V lost 1 base and J lost 3, with 16 bases in between. The CDR3 totals 16 residues. The CDR3 loop reads CASSLGRAPTVYEQYF. The CDR3 DNA follows: TGTGCCAGCAGCTTAGGAAGGGCGCCGACCGTCTACGAGCAGTACTTC.

The chain couples TRBV11-2 to TRBJ2-3; weak D call: TRBD2 (6 bases). The CDR3 has 17 amino acids. Germline V gene lookup returns CDR1 SGHAT and CDR2 FQNNGV. V lost 1 base and J 4 bases, leaving 18 bases between the germline ends. CDR3: CASSLVRGESVADTQYF. CDR3 DNA sequence: TGTGCCAGCAGCTTAGTTCGCGGGGAAAGCGTCGCAGATACGCAGTATTTT.

The V call is TRBV15, the J call TRBJ1-1, with D unresolved. This CDR3 has 14 amino acids. Germline V gene sequence: CDR1 LNHNV, CDR2 YYDKDF (reference sequence). V dropped 4 bases and J dropped 1 base, with 10 bases sitting between them. CDR3 sequence: CATSIGQSNTEAFF. The CDR3 DNA follows: TGTGCCACCAGCATTGGCCAATCGAACACTGAAGCTTTCTTT.

The chain is built from TRBV5-1 and TRBJ1-1; perhaps TRBD1 as D (5 bases). Germline loops: CDR1 SGHRS, CDR2 YFSETQ. Trimming pared 7 bases from V and 4 bases from J, leaving 8 bases between. The CDR3 covers 11 residues. CDR3 residues: CASPGLTEAFF. The CDR3 DNA is TGCGCCAGCCCGGGACTCACTGAAGCTTTCTTT.

This clone showed up just once. One end of the junction varies from germline; a read error may be responsible. This rearrangement joins TRBV9 to TRBJ1-2; no firm D call. Germline values: CDR1 SGDLS, CDR2 YYNGEE. The CDR3 extends over 12 amino acids. CDR3 amino acids: CASSVDTQQISF. The CDR3, as DNA: TGTGCCAGCAGCGTCGATACACAGCAAATCTCCTTC. Full variable domain (missing parts from reference TRBV9 and TRBJ1-2): DSGVTQTPKHLITATGQRVTLRCSPRSGDLSVYWYQQSLDQGLQFLIQYYNGEERAKGNILERFSAQQFPDLHSELNLSSLELGDSALYFCASSVDTQQISFGSGTRLTVV.

The J gene is TRBJ1-2, the V gene TRBV30; TRBD1 is a possible D gene (5 bases). Germline CDR1 and CDR2: GTSNPN and SVGIG (reference sequence). Trimming took off 8 bases at V and 1 base at J, with 11 bases between the two ends. The CDR3 loop spans 12 amino acids. The CDR3, as DNA: TGTGCCCGGGGGGTGGGTAACTATGGCTACACCTTC. Translated, it gives CARGVGNYGYTF.

The chain employs TRBV10-3 and TRBJ2-5, with D possibly being TRBD2 (5 bases). Germline V gives CDR1 ENHRY, CDR2 SYGVKD. V was cut by 4 bases and J by 5 bases, with 14 bases left in between. The CDR3 has 14 amino acids. Written as DNA, the CDR3 is TGTGCCATCAGTGCTAGGACTCCCGTTGAGACCCAGTACTTC. Translation: CAISARTPVETQYF.

This clone was recorded only once. The chain combines TRBV27 with TRBJ2-1, with 10 bases identical to TRBD1. The CDR3 extends over 16 amino acids. Germline CDR1 and CDR2: MNHEY and SMNVEV (reference sequence). V lost 3 bases to trimming and J lost 3 bases; unmatched junction nucleotides: 5. In DNA, the CDR3 is TGTGCCAGCAGTTTGGACCGGGACAGGGGCTACAATGAGCAGTTCTTC. It yields the protein CASSLDRDRGYNEQFF.

For this clone: This sample also contains other DNA sequences that code for the same CDR3. This chain connects TRBV27 to TRBJ2-3; D is ambiguous. Trimming pared 3 bases from V and 6 bases from J, leaving 4 bases between. The CDR3 has 11 amino acids. The germline V gene has CDR1 MNHEY and CDR2 SMNVEV (reference sequence). The CDR3 DNA reads TGTGCCAGCAGTTTTCCCGATACGCAGTATTTT. Amino acids: CASSFPDTQYF.

V gene TRBV28 combines with J gene TRBJ2-5, with a weak D call TRBD2 (6 bases). The better agreement between TRBJ2-7 and the DNA end casts doubt on the J call. The CDR3 covers 14 residues. Germline V CDR1 and CDR2: MDHEN, SYDVKM. In nucleotides, the CDR3 is TGTGCCAGCAGACCCGGGACTCCACTCTACGAGCAGTACTTC. This codes for CASRPGTPLYEQYF.

This chain uses TRBV2 with TRBJ1-6; no firm D call. The CDR3 has 14 residues. CDR1 is SNHLY, CDR2 FYNNEI, per germline. V was cut by 9 bases and J by 0 bases, with 9 bases left in between. The CDR3 DNA follows: TGTGCCAGTTCCCCAAGCTCCTATAATTCACCCCTCCACTTT. Amino acid sequence: CASSPSSYNSPLHF.